These 18 T cell receptor beta chains were all obtained from the same sample, sequenced in a study of blood T cells in healthy people across ages. A second roughly 7 to 11 cycle PCR used barcoded and J-beta primers. TCRdb re-analysed the 5' RACE reads in MiXCR, keeping a single row per CDR3 protein. The data show about 1.4 million distinct CDR3 sequences, roughly 60% seen once. The sample comprised blood. These receptors were collected from a man aged 18 to 35 in good health.

This clonotype was picked up a small number of times. In nucleotides, the CDR3 is TGCAGCGCCAGACGGACAGTCATGAACACTGAAGCTTTCTTT. The encoded protein is CSARRTVMNTEAFF. This rearrangement joins TRBV29-1 to TRBJ1-1, with TRBD1 as a possible D gene (6 bases). The germline V gene has CDR1 SQVTM and CDR2 ANQGSEA. The CDR3 runs to 14 residues. Trimming cost V 7 bases and J 0 bases, with 15 bases left between them.

This chain connects TRBV4-1 to TRBJ1-2; unclear D gene. Trimming cost V 3 bases and J 0 bases, with 14 bases left between them. Germline CDR1 reads MGHRA; CDR2 reads YSYEKL. The CDR3 totals 16 residues. In DNA, the CDR3 is TGCGCCAGCAGCCAGGCTAGCGGTGGCCCTAACTATGGCTACACCTTC. This gives the protein CASSQASGGPNYGYTF.

The V call is TRBV9, the J call TRBJ2-1, with 9 bases that match TRBD2. The germline CDR1 and CDR2 sequences are SGDLS and YYNGEE. The trim removed 0 bases at V and 7 bases at J, leaving 8 bases unmatched. CDR3 size: 16 residues. CDR3 amino acids: CASSVVVSGSSNEQFF. As DNA, the CDR3 is TGTGCCAGCAGCGTAGTGGTTAGCGGGAGTTCGAATGAGCAGTTCTTC.

V is TRBV28 and J is TRBJ2-7; the match to TRBD1 covers 7 bases. V gave up 5 bases and J gave up 0 bases; unmatched junction bases: 10. The germline V gene encodes CDR1 MDHEN and CDR2 SYDVKM. The CDR3 consists of 16 residues. For the CDR3, the DNA is TGTGCCAGCAGTCACTCCGGGACAGTTAGCTCCTACGAGCAGTACTTC. Its protein product is CASSHSGTVSSYEQYF.

This clonotype appeared once. The rearrangement links TRBV12-3 or TRBV12-4 to TRBJ2-7, with TRBD1 matching 10 bases. The CDR3 extends over 14 amino acids. V shed 7 bases, J shed 3 bases, and the junction held 6 bases outside the gene matches. The CDR3 spells CASTLTGGFYEQYF. The CDR3 bases are TGTGCCAGCACCCTGACAGGGGGCTTCTACGAGCAGTACTTC.

The V call is TRBV5-1, the J call TRBJ2-7, with a possible D match to TRBD2 (6 bases). The V gene lost 4 bases and the J gene lost 1 base, with 12 bases spanning the gap. Germline lookup yields CDR1 SGHRS and CDR2 YFSETQ. This CDR3 comprises 14 residues. CDR3 loop: CASSQGLDSYEQYF. The CDR3 DNA is TGCGCCAGCAGCCAGGGACTTGATTCCTACGAGCAGTACTTC.

V usage is TRBV6-6 and J usage is TRBJ2-7; D is possibly TRBD2 (5 bases). Trimming took 6 bases from V and 4 from J, leaving 16 bases between them. This CDR3 comprises 14 residues. Germline values: CDR1 MNHNY, CDR2 SVGAGI (reference sequence). CDR3 protein: CASRPSSSLYEQYF. The CDR3 DNA reads TGTGCCAGCAGGCCTAGCTCCTCTCTTTACGAGCAGTACTTC.

This clonotype was seen a handful of times. The chain employs TRBV6-5 and TRBJ1-2, with D possibly being TRBD1 (5 bases). Trimming took 2 bases from V and 7 from J, leaving 11 bases between them. The CDR3 is 13 residues long. Germline CDR1 reads MNHEY; CDR2 reads SVGAGI. The CDR3 DNA reads TGTGCCAGCAGTTACCCTTCCGGGGGTGGCTACACCTTC. This translates into CASSYPSGGGYTF.

The table lists this clonotype with a few counts. The rearrangement uses TRBV4-1 and TRBJ2-4; 11 bases map to TRBD2. The V gene end was trimmed by 1 base and the J gene end by 1 base; junction bases not matched to a gene: 6. CDR3 length: 18 amino acids. CDR1 MGHRA and CDR2 YSYEKL come from the germline V gene. CDR3: CASSQGLAGPIAKNIQYF. Written as DNA, the CDR3 is TGCGCCAGCAGCCAAGGACTAGCGGGGCCGATTGCCAAAAACATTCAGTACTTC.

The chain links TRBV6-5 to TRBJ2-5; D is ambiguous. Trimming pared 0 bases from V and 4 bases from J, leaving 15 bases between. The germline gives CDR1 MNHEY, CDR2 SVGAGI. The CDR3 length is 16 residues. CDR3 in DNA: TGTGCCAGCAGTTACTCGTGGGGTCGAAATAGAGAGACCCAGTACTTC. Protein product: CASSYSWGRNRETQYF.

This clonotype was observed a handful of times. V is TRBV12-3 or TRBV12-4 and J is TRBJ1-5; D is possibly TRBD1 (5 bases). The CDR3 is made up of 15 amino acids. The ends were cut back, 6 bases at V and 5 bases at J, with 17 bases in the middle. The CDR3 DNA sequence: TGTGCCAGCAGCCTCGGGACGGGGACTTATCAGCCCCAGCATTTT. This encodes CASSLGTGTYQPQHF.

This rearrangement joins TRBV20-1 to TRBJ2-7; possible D gene TRBD1, 6 bases. From germline, CDR1 is DFQATT and CDR2 SNEGSKA (reference sequence). Trimming removed 6 bases from V and 0 bases from J, with 9 bases in between. This CDR3 comprises 12 residues. The CDR3 DNA follows: TGCAGTGCAGCGACAGGCTCCTACGAGCAGTACTTC. This encodes CSAATGSYEQYF.

The chain's CDR3 is CASSQGGGGDTQYF. DNA for the CDR3: TGCGCCAGCAGCCAAGGAGGGGGGGGAGATACGCAGTATTTT. The V call is TRBV4-1, the J call TRBJ2-3, with TRBD2 as a possible D gene (7 bases). The germline V gene has CDR1 MGHRA and CDR2 YSYEKL. The CDR3 length is 14 residues. V shed 1 base and J shed 5 bases, with 10 bases lying between them.

The chain employs TRBV15 and TRBJ2-1; D might be TRBD2 (6 bases). V lost 0 bases and J lost 9, with 9 bases in between. CDR1 is LNHNV and CDR2 is YYDKDF in the germline V gene (reference sequence). The CDR3 is 13 amino acids. The CDR3 spells CATSRDRRGEQFF. The CDR3, as DNA: TGTGCCACCAGCAGAGATAGGAGGGGTGAGCAGTTCTTC.

The J gene is TRBJ1-5, the V gene TRBV7-9; D possibly corresponds to TRBD1 (5 bases). V lost 5 bases and J 3 bases, leaving 11 bases between the germline ends. Germline V gene sequence: CDR1 SEHNR, CDR2 FQNEAQ (reference sequence). This CDR3 region has 14 residues. The CDR3 spells CASSPSTANQPQHF. DNA for the CDR3: TGTGCCAGCAGCCCATCGACAGCCAATCAGCCCCAGCATTTT.

This clonotype was picked up a small number of times. The chain has TRBV21-1 and TRBJ2-3. TRBV21-1 is a documented pseudogene. The CDR3 runs 13 residues. CDR3 residues: CASSHKRTDTQYF. Written as DNA, the CDR3 is TGTGCCAGCAGCCATAAGCGCACAGATACGCAGTATTTT.

This sequence joins TRBV2 and TRBJ1-5; the D is unclear. V lost 2 bases and J lost 3, with 5 bases in between. CDR1 is SNHLY, CDR2 FYNNEI, per germline. The CDR3 has 13 residues. This chain's CDR3 is CASSEQINQPQHF. CDR3 DNA: TGTGCCAGCAGTGAACAGATCAATCAGCCCCAGCATTTT.

The chain has TRBV21-1 and TRBJ2-3; the DNA was not used to check the table's D call, TRBD1. TRBV21-1 is shown as a pseudogene. This CDR3 contains 15 residues. The CDR3 protein is CASSKGETDTDTQYF. The CDR3, as DNA: TGTGCCAGCAGCAAAGGGGAGACAGACACAGATACGCAGTATTTT.